This TCR beta chain was observed in a study of T cell repertoires in cytomegalovirus infection. On the study more broadly: HLA-B-restricted CMV epitopes that are well studied were used alongside recently identified HLA-C-restricted ones. Public TCR beta signatures were indicative of both CMV infection and a matching HLA type. Study results and caveats: There were HLA-C-restricted CMV-specific TCR beta clonotypes dominating the ex vivo response. Summed frequency of public TCR beta families distinguished CMV carriers with the relevant HLA.

With V trimmed by 6 bases and J by 4 bases, 9 bases remained unmatched. This CDR3 comprises 15 residues. Germline V CDR1 and CDR2: MDHEN, SYDVKM. With regard to this clonotype: The antigen is undetermined.

TCRdb re-analysed the reads in MiXCR, keeping a single row per CDR3 protein. This sample has under 850,000 distinct CDR3 sequences, with roughly 33% found just once. V gene TRBV28 combines with J gene TRBJ1-2; TRBD1 matches 9 bases. The sequence was obtained from a human donor in good health (CMV status not recorded). Some clones in this sample may be carry-over from other donors' samples. The source was cultured PBMCs, collected from culture after CMV antigen stimulation. CDR3 in DNA: TGTGCCAGCAGCCCACAGGGGGCGCGAAGCTATGGCTACACCTTC. Translation: CASSPQGARSYGYTF.